The clone carrying this T cell receptor (beta chain) was counted only a few times. With 5 bases removed from V and 4 bases from J, the gap between germline ends came to 14 bases. The CDR3 runs 13 residues. Germline V CDR1 and CDR2: DFQATT, SNEGSKA (reference sequence). This record belongs to a study of blood T cells in healthy people across ages. Together with a sample-barcoded 5' primer, a J-beta primer mix was included in a second PCR lasting about 7 to 11 cycles. TCRdb redid the calling of the 5' RACE reads with MiXCR, one entry per CDR3 protein. The profile covers 1.2 million to 1.5 million distinct CDR3 sequences, with roughly 60% appearing a single time and 6.5% to 8.5% taken by the ten largest.

The TCR originated in a man aged 18 to 35 in good health. The chain is built from TRBV20-1 and TRBJ1-2; the D is unclear. Sequencing used blood. CDR3 coding DNA: TGCAGTGCTCGCTTTCCATACGGCTATGGCTACACCTTC. Protein: CSARFPYGYGYTF.